These 28 T cell receptor beta chains originate from one sample sequenced in a study of blood T cell repertoires in COVID-19. Libraries were prepared by immunoSEQ multiplex PCR; TCRdb keeps only in-frame clonotypes and omits some of them. The profile shows a few hundred thousand clones, roughly 84% of them singletons. The sequenced sample was peripheral blood. Receptors were obtained from a woman of 80 years or more with acute or convalescent COVID-19.

The chain carries TRBV24-1 and TRBJ2-7; D is possibly TRBD1 (6 bases). The V gene's germline CDR1 is KGHDR and CDR2 SFDVKD. The CDR3 loop spans 14 amino acids. The ends were cut back, 7 bases at V and 4 bases at J, with 16 bases in the middle. DNA for the CDR3: TGTGCCACCAGCGAACAGGGTCCCCCTTACGAGCAGTACTTC. This codes for CATSEQGPPYEQYF.

This clone was found a few times. The V and J genes are TRBV7-9 and TRBJ2-3; 9 bases are shared with TRBD2. CDR1 and CDR2 from the germline V gene are SEHNR and FQNEAQ (reference sequence). The CDR3 covers 15 residues. V shed 3 bases and J 3 bases; nucleotides not matched to a gene: 4. The CDR3 loop is CASSFGTSITDTQYF. CDR3 bases: TGTGCCAGCAGCTTCGGGACTAGCATTACAGATACGCAGTATTTT.

The chain couples TRBV2 to TRBJ1-1; 9 positions match TRBD1. The CDR3 has 14 residues. V gave up 4 bases and J gave up 3 bases; unmatched junction bases: 3. Germline CDR1 SNHLY, CDR2 FYNNEI. This CDR3 is CASSATGGDTEAFF. The CDR3 region has the DNA TGTGCCAGCAGTGCGACAGGGGGAGACACTGAAGCTTTCTTT.

The sample holds one count of this clone. V usage is TRBV9 and J usage is TRBJ1-2; TRBD1 is a possible D gene (6 bases). Trimming removed 6 bases from V and 2 bases from J, with 14 bases in between. CDR1 SGDLS and CDR2 YYNGEE come from the germline V gene. The CDR3 runs 14 residues. The CDR3 spells CASTAGVENYGYTF. The CDR3 DNA is TGTGCCAGCACCGCAGGGGTAGAGAACTATGGCTACACCTTC.

This sequence joins TRBV6-2 or TRBV6-3 and TRBJ1-5; 10 nucleotides align to TRBD1. This CDR3 spans 15 amino acids. The V gene's germline CDR1 is MNHEY and CDR2 SVGEGT. With V trimmed by 5 bases and J by 7 bases, 8 bases remained unmatched. Here the CDR3 DNA reads TGTGCCAGCAGTCGATCGACAGGGGGCCGGCAGCCCCAGCATTTT. This gives the protein CASSRSTGGRQPQHF.

The chain couples TRBV4-3 to TRBJ1-6; D gene ambiguous. This CDR3 has 15 amino acids. Germline CDR1 LGHNA, CDR2 YSLEER. Trimming removed 0 bases from V and 10 bases from J, with 13 bases in between. In DNA, the CDR3 is TGCGCCAGCAGCCAAGATTTAGCGCGGAACTCACCCCTCCACTTT. It yields the protein CASSQDLARNSPLHF.

This chain uses TRBV11-2 with TRBJ1-6; D ambiguous. V was clipped by 5 bases and J by 4 bases, with 12 bases between them. Germline CDR1 is SGHAT and CDR2 is FQNNGV. The length of the CDR3 is 15 residues. CDR3 DNA: TGTGCCAGCAGCCCCTCGGGAGCGTATAATTCACCCCTCCACTTT. Translating gives CASSPSGAYNSPLHF.

The chain joins TRBV19 to TRBJ1-2, with 8 bases fitting TRBD1. This CDR3 spans 14 amino acids. V lost 3 bases and J lost 3; bases outside the gene matches: 3. CDR1 is LNHDA and CDR2 is SQIVND in the germline V gene (reference sequence). CDR3 amino acids: CASSMDREDYGYTF. CDR3 sequence (DNA): TGTGCCAGTAGTATGGACAGGGAGGACTATGGCTACACCTTC.

The J gene is TRBJ2-7, the V gene TRBV2; D not resolved. The V end lost 6 bases, the J end lost 6 bases, and 12 bases lay between the germline ends. Germline V CDR1 and CDR2: SNHLY, FYNNEI. The CDR3 length is 12 residues. CDR3 region: CASRPGPGEQYF. The CDR3 DNA reads as TGTGCCAGCAGACCAGGCCCTGGCGAGCAGTACTTC. The complete variable domain, with remaining parts taken from reference TRBV2 and TRBJ2-7, reads EPEVTQTPSHQVTQMGQEVILRCVPISNHLYFYWYRQILGQKVEFLVSFYNNEISEKSEIFDDQFSVERPDGSNFTLKIRSTKLEDSAMYFCASRPGPGEQYFGPGTRLTVT.

This clone was found a few times. The rearrangement joins TRBV5-1 to TRBJ2-1; possibly TRBD2 for D (7 bases). This CDR3 is 15 amino acids long. The V and J ends lost 1 base and 6 bases respectively, with 14 bases between them. Germline values: CDR1 SGHRS, CDR2 YFSETQ. The CDR3 nucleotides read TGCGCCAGCAGCTTGTCGAGGGGGGGCCCCAATGAGCAGTTCTTC. Translated: CASSLSRGGPNEQFF.

The chain uses TRBV5-6 and TRBJ2-5; D gene uncertain. Germline V lookup: CDR1 SGHDT, CDR2 YYEEEE. The CDR3 has 13 amino acids. The ends were cut back, 0 bases at V and 5 bases at J, with 8 bases in the middle. CDR3: CASSLAIMETQYF. CDR3 coding DNA: TGTGCCAGCAGCTTGGCTATCATGGAGACCCAGTACTTC.

V is TRBV6-5 and J is TRBJ2-1; a possible D gene is TRBD2 (5 bases). V was clipped by 9 bases and J by 8 bases, with 20 bases between them. The CDR3 length is 14 residues. Germline CDR1 MNHEY, CDR2 SVGAGI. CDR3 DNA sequence: TGTGCCAGTATCCCGCGGGCCCAAGGTGATGAGCAGTTCTTC. It specifies CASIPRAQGDEQFF.

This sequence joins TRBV29-1 and TRBJ1-1; D gene uncertain. The CDR3 runs 11 residues. Trimming stripped 5 bases from V and 0 bases from J, with 4 bases between. Germline lookup yields CDR1 SQVTM and CDR2 ANQGSEA. The CDR3 region has the DNA TGCAGCGTTCCCTTGAACACTGAAGCTTTCTTT. Translation: CSVPLNTEAFF. Full variable domain (outside the CDR3, taken from reference TRBV29-1 and TRBJ1-1): SAVISQKPSRDICQRGTSLTIQCQVDSQVTMMFWYRQQPGQSLTLIATANQGSEATYESGFVIDKFPISRPNLTFSTLTVSNMSPEDSSIYLCSVPLNTEAFFGQGTRLTVV.

V is TRBV7-9 and J is TRBJ2-7, with D uncertain. Trimming stripped 4 bases from V and 5 bases from J, with 9 bases between. Germline V CDR1 and CDR2: SEHNR, FQNEAQ (reference sequence). This CDR3 is built from 12 residues. The CDR3 sequence: CASSSPPDEQYF. DNA of the CDR3: TGTGCCAGCAGCTCACCACCAGACGAGCAGTACTTC. Combining the CDR3 with reference TRBV7-9 and TRBJ2-7 gives the whole variable domain DTGVSQNPRHKITKRGQNVTFRCDPISEHNRLYWYRQTLGQGPEFLTYFQNEAQLEKSRLLSDRFSAERPKGSFSTLEIQRTEQGDSAMYLCASSSPPDEQYFGPGTRLTVT.

The sample holds one count of this clone. This chain links TRBV2 with TRBJ1-5; 9 positions match TRBD1. There are 17 residues in the CDR3. V was clipped by 1 base and J by 0 bases; unmatched bases: 4. Germline V gene lookup returns CDR1 SNHLY and CDR2 FYNNEI. This CDR3 reads CASSEGDRAPSNQPQHF. CDR3 DNA: TGTGCCAGCAGTGAAGGGGACAGGGCACCTAGCAATCAGCCCCAGCATTTT.

This clone was counted a few times. The chain joins TRBV28 to TRBJ1-1; D not resolved. CDR3 length: 16 amino acids. The V gene lost 2 bases and the J gene lost 0 bases, with 13 bases spanning the gap. The germline CDR1 and CDR2 sequences are MDHEN and SYDVKM. Here the CDR3 reads CASSLIRGIMNTEAFF. The CDR3 DNA reads as TGTGCCAGCAGTTTAATACGAGGTATAATGAACACTGAAGCTTTCTTT.

The chain carries TRBV4-2 and TRBJ2-6; D is unresolved. The V end lost 1 base, the J end lost 0 bases, and 7 bases lay between the germline ends. CDR3 length equals 16 residues. Germline V gives CDR1 LGHNA, CDR2 YNFKEQ. The CDR3 nucleotides read TGTGCCAGCAGCCAAGCGAGGCTCTCTGGGGCCAACGTCCTGACTTTC. Translating it yields CASSQARLSGANVLTF.

This clone was observed a single time. The rearrangement uses TRBV7-9 and TRBJ2-2; tentatively, D is TRBD1 (5 bases). Per germline, CDR1 SEHNR and CDR2 FQNEAQ (reference sequence). Trimming removed 1 base at V and 3 bases at J, with 15 bases between. The CDR3 is made up of 17 amino acids. The DNA of the CDR3 is TGTGCCAGCAGCTTAGGTTCGACGACAGAATACACCGGGGAGCTGTTTTTT. Encoded protein: CASSLGSTTEYTGELFF.

The gene calls are TRBV29-1 and TRBJ1-1, with TRBD1 matching 8 bases. The CDR3 has 14 amino acids. Trimming removed 8 bases from V and 4 bases from J; junction bases left unmatched: 12. The germline V gene encodes CDR1 SQVTM and CDR2 ANQGSEA. In DNA form, the CDR3 reads TGCAGCTTCAGGACAGGGCCGTTGGGCACTGAAGCTTTCTTT. It is translated as CSFRTGPLGTEAFF. Combining the CDR3 with reference TRBV29-1 and TRBJ1-1 gives the whole variable domain SAVISQKPSRDICQRGTSLTIQCQVDSQVTMMFWYRQQPGQSLTLIATANQGSEATYESGFVIDKFPISRPNLTFSTLTVSNMSPEDSSIYLCSFRTGPLGTEAFFGQGTRLTVV.

This chain links TRBV7-2 with TRBJ1-5; no clear D. The CDR3 has 15 residues. Trimming pared 1 base from V and 0 bases from J, leaving 7 bases between. Germline assignment: CDR1 SGHTA and CDR2 FQGNSA. In DNA form, the CDR3 reads TGTGCCAGCAGCTTAGGGGAGCTTAGCAATCAGCCCCAGCATTTT. This encodes CASSLGELSNQPQHF.

The rearrangement joins TRBV28 to TRBJ1-2, with 12 bases fitting TRBD1. This CDR3 has 15 amino acids. After removal of 5 bases from V and 8 bases from J, the junction contained 9 bases not matched to a gene. The germline V gene has CDR1 MDHEN and CDR2 SYDVKM. CDR3 region: CASSIPGTGGEGYTF. The CDR3 bases are TGTGCCAGCAGTATCCCCGGGACAGGGGGCGAAGGCTACACCTTC.

The chain uses TRBV18 and TRBJ1-2; tentatively, D is TRBD1 (6 bases). The CDR3 has 15 residues. The V end lost 0 bases, the J end lost 4 bases, and 12 bases lay between the germline ends. The germline CDR1 and CDR2 sequences are KGHSH and LQKENI. The DNA of the CDR3 is TGTGCCAGCTCACCACCTGGCAGGGGTGGCTATGGCTACACCTTC. Translating it yields CASSPPGRGGYGYTF.

The genes are TRBV2 and TRBJ2-1, with D possibly matching TRBD1 (6 bases). The CDR3 consists of 13 residues. The germline V and J ends were trimmed by 7 bases and 4 bases, with 11 bases remaining between them. The germline CDR1 and CDR2 sequences are SNHLY and FYNNEI. The CDR3 DNA follows: TGTGCCAGCACCTTGGACAGTTACAATGAGCAGTTCTTC. Residues: CASTLDSYNEQFF.

The rearrangement links TRBV7-3 to TRBJ1-1; D call uncertain. CDR1 SGHTA and CDR2 FQGTGA come from the germline V gene. The CDR3 contains 13 residues. Trimming stripped 6 bases from V and 1 base from J, with 9 bases between. The CDR3 DNA reads as TGTGCCAGCAGAGTCACTCCGAACACTGAAGCTTTCTTT. Translation gives CASRVTPNTEAFF.

The rearrangement uses TRBV9 and TRBJ2-3; the match to TRBD2 covers 13 bases. The V gene end was trimmed by 3 bases and the J gene end by 3 bases; junction bases not matched to a gene: 10. The CDR3 spans 18 residues. Per the germline V gene, CDR1 is SGDLS and CDR2 is YYNGEE. CDR3 bases: TGTGCCAGCAGCGACCGACTAGCGGGGGGACTACAAACAGATACGCAGTATTTT. It encodes CASSDRLAGGLQTDTQYF. Full variable domain (missing parts from reference TRBV9 and TRBJ2-3): DSGVTQTPKHLITATGQRVTLRCSPRSGDLSVYWYQQSLDQGLQFLIQYYNGEERAKGNILERFSAQQFPDLHSELNLSSLELGDSALYFCASSDRLAGGLQTDTQYFGPGTRLTVL.

The chain uses TRBV15 and TRBJ2-1; tentatively, D is TRBD2 (5 bases). From germline, CDR1 is LNHNV and CDR2 YYDKDF (reference sequence). V shed 4 bases and J shed 7 bases, with 11 bases lying between them. CDR3 length: 13 residues. The CDR3 DNA reads as TGTGCCACCAGCATCGGGGTTAGTAATGAGCAGTTCTTC. Amino acid sequence: CATSIGVSNEQFF.

The chain links TRBV7-2 to TRBJ2-5; 10 bases are shared with TRBD2. J lost 2 bases, V lost 1 base, and 10 bases had no gene match. CDR1 and CDR2 from the germline V gene are SGHTA and FQGNSA. This CDR3 spans 18 amino acids. CDR3 sequence reads: CASSLEAPTSGSQETQYF. In DNA form, the CDR3 reads TGTGCCAGCAGCTTAGAAGCCCCGACTAGCGGGTCACAAGAGACCCAGTACTTC.

In regard to this clone: The junction does not match germline at one end; this may be a read error. This rearrangement joins TRBV2 to TRBJ2-3, with TRBD2 as a possible D gene (5 bases). CDR1 SNHLY and CDR2 FYNNEI come from the germline V gene. This CDR3 comprises 10 residues. CDR3 protein: CASSEVGRDF. CDR3 sequence (DNA): TGTGCCAGCAGTGAAGTCGGGCGGGATTTT. Full variable domain (missing parts from reference TRBV2 and TRBJ2-3): EPEVTQTPSHQVTQMGQEVILRCVPISNHLYFYWYRQILGQKVEFLVSFYNNEISEKSEIFDDQFSVERPDGSNFTLKIRSTKLEDSAMYFCASSEVGRDFGPGTRLTVL.